The 11 T cell receptor beta chains below all came from one sample that was sequenced in a study of cytomegalovirus exposure and HLA in healthy donors. PCR primers comprised 60 Vbeta and 13 Jbeta primers. Profiling relied on immunoSEQ multiplex PCR, and the TCRdb table lists in-frame clones only, not all of them. The table records 120,000 or so clones, about 10% of them present only once. The specimen sequenced was PBMCs. Every receptor here comes from a woman aged 18-35 years in good health and CMV-seropositive.

The chain couples TRBV7-6 to TRBJ2-7; 8 bases are shared with TRBD2. Germline V gene sequence: CDR1 SGHVS, CDR2 FNYEAQ. The CDR3 sequence is 14 residues long. The ends lost 1 base at V and 4 bases at J; junction bases unmatched: 3. The CDR3 sequence is CASSLEAGAYEQYF. DNA for the CDR3: TGTGCCAGCAGCTTAGAAGCGGGAGCGTACGAGCAGTACTTC.

The chain is built from TRBV5-6 and TRBJ1-1; TRBD1 matches at 7 bases. After removal of 4 bases from V and 11 bases from J, the junction contained 8 bases not matched to a gene. CDR1 and CDR2 (germline): SGHDT, YYEEEE. The CDR3 has 12 residues. The CDR3 loop is CASSPQGGPAFF. In nucleotides, the CDR3 is TGTGCCAGCAGCCCGCAAGGGGGCCCTGCTTTCTTT.

This chain joins TRBV10-3 and TRBJ2-2; TRBD1 matches at 8 bases. The CDR3 is 15 residues long. The germline V gene encodes CDR1 ENHRY and CDR2 SYGVKD. The J segment lost 5 bases and the V segment lost 3 bases, leaving 5 bases of the junction unmatched. The CDR3 here is CAISEGQGGTGELFF. In DNA form, the CDR3 reads TGTGCCATCAGTGAAGGACAGGGAGGTACCGGGGAGCTGTTTTTT.

This chain joins TRBV10-3 and TRBJ2-7; D possibly corresponds to TRBD2 (6 bases). The V and J ends lost 10 bases and 3 bases respectively, with 16 bases between them. Looked up from germline, CDR1 is ENHRY and CDR2 is SYGVKD. This CDR3 has 13 residues. This CDR3 is CATSGGPNYEQYF. The CDR3 DNA sequence: TGTGCCACCTCCGGGGGACCCAACTACGAGCAGTACTTC.

J is TRBJ1-2 and V is TRBV5-4; possibly TRBD1 for D (6 bases). Germline CDR1 reads SGHNT; CDR2 reads YYREEE (reference sequence). The length of the CDR3 is 13 residues. V lost 10 bases and J lost 2, with 15 bases in between. The DNA for the CDR3 is TGTGCCTGGAACAGGGAGAGGAACTATGGCTACACCTTC. It encodes CAWNRERNYGYTF.

The rearrangement uses TRBV30 and TRBJ2-3, with D perhaps TRBD1 (6 bases). CDR1 and CDR2 (germline): GTSNPN, SVGIG (reference sequence). The V end lost 3 bases, the J end lost 2 bases, and 12 bases lay between the germline ends. This CDR3 contains 14 residues. The CDR3 region is CAWRDDRYTDTQYF. DNA for the CDR3: TGTGCCTGGAGAGACGACAGGTACACAGATACGCAGTATTTT.

This clone was seen a handful of times. DNA of the CDR3: TGTGCCAGCAGACCATCCGGGACAGGGAAATACGAGCAGTACTTC. This sequence encodes CASRPSGTGKYEQYF. This chain uses TRBV28 with TRBJ2-7; 9 nucleotides match TRBD1. In germline, CDR1 is MDHEN, CDR2 SYDVKM. The CDR3 is made up of 15 amino acids. Trimming cost V 6 bases and J 4 bases; bases outside gene matches: 10.

This clone has at least ten counts. The chain links TRBV4-1 to TRBJ1-4; tentatively, D is TRBD1 (6 bases). V was cut by 2 bases and J by 4 bases, with 20 bases left in between. From germline, CDR1 is MGHRA and CDR2 YSYEKL. This CDR3 has 18 amino acids. CDR3 in DNA: TGCGCCAGCAGCCAACTAGGAACACACAGGGAGGGTAATGAAAAACTGTTTTTT. Protein: CASSQLGTHREGNEKLFF.

The rearrangement links TRBV19 to TRBJ2-3; possible D gene TRBD1, 5 bases. The CDR3 length is 15 residues. Trimming pared 0 bases from V and 2 bases from J, leaving 9 bases between. Germline assignment: CDR1 LNHDA and CDR2 SQIVND (reference sequence). In DNA form, the CDR3 reads TGTGCCAGTAGTATAGATGACAGCTACACAGATACGCAGTATTTT. It encodes CASSIDDSYTDTQYF.

This clone was seen a handful of times. This chain uses TRBV15 with TRBJ1-1; 10 nucleotides align to TRBD1. V shed 0 bases, J shed 0 bases, and the junction held 7 bases outside the gene matches. This CDR3 has 18 amino acids. CDR1 and CDR2 (germline): LNHNV, YYDKDF (reference sequence). The CDR3 DNA reads as TGTGCCACCAGCAGAGATGCCGGGACAGGGGTTATGAACACTGAAGCTTTCTTT. The encoded protein is CATSRDAGTGVMNTEAFF.

In the case of this clone: No conserved phenylalanine or tryptophan is present at the end of the CDR3, so a read error is the likely explanation. The chain uses TRBV28 and TRBJ2-7; possible D gene TRBD2, 6 bases. The V end lost 3 bases, the J end lost 4 bases, and 13 bases lay between the germline ends. Germline CDR1 MDHEN, CDR2 SYDVKM. This CDR3 region has 14 residues. CDR3 sequence: CASSFRPRGYEQYL. The CDR3, as DNA: TGTGCCAGCAGTTTCCGCCCCCGGGGGTACGAGCAGTACCTC.